This T cell receptor beta chain was retrieved from a study of T cells in Graves' hyperthyroidism and ophthalmopathy. Study findings and constraints: The blood repertoire included most of the expanded thyroid clonotypes above 0.001. A model built on 13 V-J features separated ophthalmopathy from stable hyperthyroidism.

Any patient presenting with uncontrolled infection, other autoimmune disease, pregnancy or lactation was left out. There are many counts of this clonotype. Antigen unknown. Regions amplified from RNA transcripts were the TCR beta CDR3 regions. Carried out on the TCR CDR3, a first-round RT-PCR used the HTBI primer set. TCRdb passed the multiplex PCR reads through MiXCR, listing each CDR3 protein once. The data contain 450,000 to 550,000 distinct CDR3 sequences, around a quarter of them singletons. Sequencing was done on a sample of blood. This receptor was taken from a woman in her twenties or thirties with Graves' ophthalmopathy.

The CDR3 protein is CASSQDYHAGVYGYTF. The CDR3 region has the DNA TGCGCCAGCAGCCAAGATTATCATGCTGGGGTTTATGGCTACACCTTC. The chain employs TRBV4-1 and TRBJ1-2; D is unresolved. Trimming took 0 bases from V and 5 from J, leaving 16 bases between them. The CDR3 is 16 amino acids. Germline CDR1 reads MGHRA; CDR2 reads YSYEKL.